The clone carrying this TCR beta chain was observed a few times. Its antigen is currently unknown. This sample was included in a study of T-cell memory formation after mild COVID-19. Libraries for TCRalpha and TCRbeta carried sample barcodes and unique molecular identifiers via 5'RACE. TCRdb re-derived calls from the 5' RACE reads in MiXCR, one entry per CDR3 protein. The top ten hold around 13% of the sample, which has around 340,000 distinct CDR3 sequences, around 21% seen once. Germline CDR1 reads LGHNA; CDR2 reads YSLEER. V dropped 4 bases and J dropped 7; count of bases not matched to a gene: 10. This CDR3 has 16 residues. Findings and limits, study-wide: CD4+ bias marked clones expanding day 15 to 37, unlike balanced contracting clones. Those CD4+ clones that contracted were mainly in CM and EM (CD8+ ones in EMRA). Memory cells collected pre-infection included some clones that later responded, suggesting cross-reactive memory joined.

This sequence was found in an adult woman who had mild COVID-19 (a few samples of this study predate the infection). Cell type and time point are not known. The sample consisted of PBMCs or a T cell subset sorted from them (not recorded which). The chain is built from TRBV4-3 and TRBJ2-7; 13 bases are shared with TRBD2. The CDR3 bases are TGCGCCAGCAGCCCAACCGGACTAGCGGGAGTACGGGAGCAGTACTTC. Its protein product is CASSPTGLAGVREQYF.